The clone carrying this T cell receptor (beta chain) showed up just a few times. This record comes from a study of blood T cells in healthy people across ages. Germline CDR1 is GTSNPN and CDR2 is SVGIG (reference sequence). The CDR3 extends over 12 amino acids. The V end lost 7 bases, the J end lost 1 base, and 7 bases lay between the germline ends. It was with a sample-barcoded 5' primer and a J-beta primer mix that a second PCR of about 7 to 12 cycles was run. Researchers report that a template-switch adaptor with 12 random nucleotides tagged each cDNA molecule. Every sample produced at least 3 million CDR3-containing paired-end reads. TCRdb analysed the 5' RACE reads with MiXCR anew, one entry per CDR3 protein. The sample has about 670,000 distinct CDR3 sequences, 40% to 50% seen once. Approximately 10 milliliters was the volume of peripheral blood drawn from each donor.

Sequenced: blood. This chain connects TRBV30 to TRBJ2-2, with D unclear. The TCR originated in a man aged 80 or over in good health. CDR3 amino acids: CASPENTGELFF. CDR3 nucleotides: TGTGCCTCGCCAGAGAACACCGGGGAGCTGTTTTTT.